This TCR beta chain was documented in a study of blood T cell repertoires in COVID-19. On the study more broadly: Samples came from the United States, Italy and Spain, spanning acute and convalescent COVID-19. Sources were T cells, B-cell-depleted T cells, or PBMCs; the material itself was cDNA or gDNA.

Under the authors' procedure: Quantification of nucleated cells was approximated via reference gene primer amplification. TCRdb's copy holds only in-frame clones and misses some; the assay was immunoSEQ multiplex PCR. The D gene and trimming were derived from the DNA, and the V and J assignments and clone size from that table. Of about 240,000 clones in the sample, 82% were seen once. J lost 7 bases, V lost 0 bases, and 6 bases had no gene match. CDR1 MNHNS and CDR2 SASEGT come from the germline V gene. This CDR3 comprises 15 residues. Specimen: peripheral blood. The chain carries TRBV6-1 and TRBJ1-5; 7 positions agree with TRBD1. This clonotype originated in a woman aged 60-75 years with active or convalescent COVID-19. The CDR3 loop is CASSEAPDRRQPQHF. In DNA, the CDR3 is TGTGCCAGCAGTGAAGCCCCGGACAGGAGACAGCCCCAGCATTTT.